The clone carrying this T cell receptor beta chain was counted at least ten times. Germline V gene sequence: CDR1 SGHRS, CDR2 YFSETQ. The CDR3 has 15 residues. V lost 4 bases and J lost 1; bases outside the gene matches: 5. These data are taken from a study of CD8 T cells in ankylosing spondylitis. Each CDR3 protein gets one entry after TCRdb re-called the 5' RACE reads with MiXCR. The top ten hold nearly 10% of the sample, which has 90,000 to 100,000 distinct CDR3 sequences, about 8.5% seen once. The sequence was obtained from a male donor with ankylosing spondylitis or in good health (not recorded which). The chain joins TRBV5-1 to TRBJ1-5, with TRBD1 matching over 7 bases. Input material: blood, either unsorted or a sorted T cell fraction (not recorded which). The CDR3 DNA sequence: TGCGCCAGCAGCCCCACGGGACAGAGCAATCAGCCCCAGCATTTT. It specifies CASSPTGQSNQPQHF.